Listed below are T cell receptor beta chains from one sample, sequenced in a study of T cell responses to AZD1222 COVID-19 vaccine. Profiled with immunoSEQ multiplex PCR; TCRdb holds only in-frame clones, not every one. The repertoire holds about 120,000 clones, with over 75% as singletons. The sample in question was peripheral blood, obtained on day 0 of AZD1222 vaccination. These receptors were taken from an adult in good health. The CDR3 runs from the conserved cysteine through the conserved F or W. A D gene is named only where the DNA matches it firmly. A row's size may be missing; if present it is once, few, many or a size class.

D	V	length	J	size	DNA	CDR3
TRBD1	TRBV10-3	14	TRBJ2-7	NA	TGTGCCATCAGTGGCCGGGACAGTACCTACGAGCAGTACTTC	CAISGRDSTYEQYF
NA	TRBV5-6	13	TRBJ1-4	NA	TGTGCCAGCAGCTTGGGCCGGAGTGAAAAACTGTTTTTT	CASSLGRSEKLFF
NA	TRBV6-5	14	TRBJ2-5	NA	TGTGCCAGCAGTTACTCGAGATTAATGGAGACCCAGTACTTC	CASSYSRLMETQYF
NA	TRBV25-1	16	TRBJ2-1	NA	TGTGCCAGCAGTGAATACGGGGGAATGATGGGGAATGGGCTGTTCTTC	CASSEYGGMMGNGLFF
NA	TRBV15	14	TRBJ2-1	NA	TGTGCCACCAGCAGAGATCCCGGATACAATGAGCAGTTCTTC	CATSRDPGYNEQFF
NA	TRBV21-1	17	TRBJ1-1	NA	TGTGCCAGCAGCACCGGACAGGGGGCGCGGTTCGGGACTGAAGCTTTCTTT	CASSTGQGARFGTEAFF
NA	TRBV19	14	TRBJ2-4	NA	TGTGCCAGTAGCCCTCTCCCCAAGGGGAACATTCAGTACTTC	CASSPLPKGNIQYF
TRBD2	TRBV7-2	16	TRBJ2-3	NA	TGTGCCAGCAGCTTAGGCCTAGCGGGGGGGCTAGATACGCAGTATTTT	CASSLGLAGGLDTQYF
NA	TRBV24-1	17	TRBJ1-5	NA	TGTGCCACCAGCCGATTGCCGGGACTGAACCCTGATCAGCCCCAGCATTTT	CATSRLPGLNPDQPQHF
NA	TRBV12-3/TRBV12-4	13	TRBJ1-5	NA	TGTGCCAGCAGCCAAAAACGAAATCAGCCCCAGCATTTT	CASSQKRNQPQHF
NA	TRBV11-3	13	TRBJ2-7	NA	TGTGCCAGCAGCTTTAACGCCGGGATCGAGCAGTACTTC	CASSFNAGIEQYF
NA	TRBV25-1	14	TRBJ1-1	few	TGTGCCACCAGGGGCCTGGGGGCGAACACTGAAGCTTTCTTT	CATRGLGANTEAFF
TRBD2	TRBV7-2	16	TRBJ2-1	NA	TGTGCCAGCAGCTTAGCCGGGACTACAGGTCTGGATGAGCAGTTCTTC	CASSLAGTTGLDEQFF
TRBD1	TRBV27	15	TRBJ1-1	NA	TGTGCCAGCAGTTTATCGACAGGGGGGAACACTGAAGCTTTCTTT	CASSLSTGGNTEAFF
TRBD1	TRBV7-2	16	TRBJ2-2	few	TGTGCCAGCAGCTTAGGTACAGGGGTGAACACCGGGGAGCTGTTTTTT	CASSLGTGVNTGELFF
NA	TRBV18	14	TRBJ1-1	NA	TGTGCCAGCTCATCACAGGGTGGGAACACTGAAGCTTTCTTT	CASSSQGGNTEAFF
NA	TRBV11-3	15	TRBJ2-1	NA	TGTGCCAGCAGCCCCCGACATACGGCCCCACATGAGCAGTTCTTC	CASSPRHTAPHEQFF
NA	TRBV10-3	15	TRBJ1-3	NA	TGTGCCATCAGGGCTGATGGGGGTCCGGGAAACACCATATATTTT	CAIRADGGPGNTIYF
NA	TRBV28	12	TRBJ1-1	few	TGTGCCAGCTACGGAGAACAGGCGGAAGCTTTCTTT	CASYGEQAEAFF
NA	TRBV30	13	TRBJ2-1	few	TGTGCCTGCCCACTAGCTGGTTACAATGAGCAGTTCTTC	CACPLAGYNEQFF
NA	TRBV5-1	13	TRBJ1-1	NA	TGCGCCAGCAGGCGGGGCAGCGTGGGTGAAGCTTTCTTT	CASRRGSVGEAFF
NA	TRBV10-3	14	TRBJ1-6	NA	TGTGCCATCAGCCAGGGAAGTTTTAATTCACCCCTCCACTTT	CAISQGSFNSPLHF
TRBD2	TRBV24-1	15	TRBJ2-1	NA	TGTGCCACCGCCGGGGAGCGGGGGGCCTACAATGAGCAGTTCTTC	CATAGERGAYNEQFF
NA	TRBV6-5	13	TRBJ1-1	NA	TGTGCCAGCGGCAGGGCTGGGAACACTGAAGCTTTCTTT	CASGRAGNTEAFF
NA	TRBV5-4	13	TRBJ1-6	NA	TGTGCCGCCGGTCCGGGAGCCAATTCACCCCTCCACTTT	CAAGPGANSPLHF
NA	TRBV5-1	14	TRBJ2-7	NA	TGCGCCAGCAGCTCTACAGGGTCCTCCTACGAGCAGTACTTC	CASSSTGSSYEQYF
TRBD2	TRBV6-5	15	TRBJ2-1	NA	TGTGCCAGCAGGCCCCCCGGGACTAGCTCCAATGAGCAGTTCTTC	CASRPPGTSSNEQFF
TRBD1	TRBV3-1/TRBV3-2	12	TRBJ2-1	NA	TGTGCCAGCAGCCAAGTGGCAGGGGGGCAGTTCTTC	CASSQVAGGQFF
NA	TRBV11-2	12	TRBJ2-7	once	TGTGCCACCGCGGACACCACCTACGAGCAGTACTTC	CATADTTYEQYF
NA	TRBV6-2/TRBV6-3	15	TRBJ2-5	NA	TGTGCCAGCAGTTACGGGTGGCAGACTAGGGAGACCCAGTACTTC	CASSYGWQTRETQYF
TRBD1	TRBV19	15	TRBJ1-5	NA	TGTGCCAGTAGTATATCGGACAGGGCCTTTCAGCCCCAGCATTTT	CASSISDRAFQPQHF
NA	TRBV24-1	14	TRBJ2-3	few	TGTGCCACCAGTCAGAATAGCCCCACAGATACGCAGTATTTT	CATSQNSPTDTQYF
NA	TRBV11-3	14	TRBJ2-3	NA	TGTGCCAGCAGCCCCGATGGGGGGACAGATACGCAGTATTTT	CASSPDGGTDTQYF
NA	TRBV20-1	14	TRBJ1-5	NA	TGCAGTGCTAGTGGGGGGTCGTGGGATCAGCCCCAGCATTTT	CSASGGSWDQPQHF
NA	TRBV4-1	14	TRBJ1-2	NA	TGCGCCAGCAGCCAAGGAGTGACCAACTATGGCTACACCTTC	CASSQGVTNYGYTF
NA	TRBV5-4	15	TRBJ1-1	NA	TGTGCCAGCAGCCCTCAACAGACAGTCAACACTGAAGCTTTCTTT	CASSPQQTVNTEAFF
NA	TRBV29-1	12	TRBJ1-1	once	TGCAGCGCTGGGCCTCAGGGGTTGGAAGCTTTCTTT	CSAGPQGLEAFF
NA	TRBV12-5	14	TRBJ2-3	NA	TGTGCTAGTGGTTTCGAGGGGGGGACAGATACGCAGTATTTT	CASGFEGGTDTQYF
NA	TRBV6-1	15	TRBJ1-1	NA	TGTGCCAGCAGTGAACCGCGGGACGGGAACACTGAAGCTTTCTTT	CASSEPRDGNTEAFF
TRBD1	TRBV3-1/TRBV3-2	14	TRBJ1-1	NA	TGTGCCAGCTTCCCCGGGACAGGGGACACTGAAGCTTTCTTT	CASFPGTGDTEAFF
TRBD1	TRBV27	15	TRBJ1-3	NA	TGTGCCAGCAGCCTTTCACACAGGGGTAGAAACACCATATATTTT	CASSLSHRGRNTIYF
NA	TRBV11-3	14	TRBJ1-1	NA	TGTGCCAGCAGCTTAGATGCGGTGGACAGTGAAGCTTTCTTT	CASSLDAVDSEAFF
NA	TRBV7-6	13	TRBJ1-2	once	TGTGCCAGCAGCTTAGGAGGGCCAAATGGCTACACCTTC	CASSLGGPNGYTF
NA	TRBV28	14	TRBJ1-5	few	TGTGCCAGCAGTCACTACAGTGGCAATCAGCCCCAGCATTTT	CASSHYSGNQPQHF
NA	TRBV7-9	15	TRBJ1-1	NA	TGTGCCAGCAGCAAAGACTCCCTCCGGGGGACTGAAGCTTTCTTT	CASSKDSLRGTEAFF
NA	TRBV7-9	12	TRBJ2-1	NA	TGTGCCAGCAGCTACCATGTGGGAGGGCAGTTCTTC	CASSYHVGGQFF
NA	TRBV6-1	14	TRBJ1-5	few	TGTGCCAGCAGTGACATTAACCACAATCAGCCCCAGCATTTT	CASSDINHNQPQHF
TRBD2	TRBV5-1	17	TRBJ2-1	NA	TGCGCCAGCAGCTTATATTCTGCGACTAGCGGAAACAATGAGCAGTTCTTC	CASSLYSATSGNNEQFF